A single sample is the source of the 28 T cell receptor beta chains below, sequenced in a study of PD-L1 blockade in urothelial cancer (dated by TCRdb to about 2017). The library relied on the immunoSEQ multiplex PCR assay. Not all clones reach the TCRdb copy of this immuneACCESS table, which keeps in-frame sequences only. Checked studies attribute under half of the gap to unresolved V genes and leave the rest unexplained. This sample is represented by fewer than 45,000 clones; 82% of them were singletons. The top ten hold 3% to 3.5% of the sample. Material: PBMCs, obtained around atezolizumab (anti-PD-L1) treatment. Receptors originate from a man in his 70s with urothelial cancer.

The rearrangement links TRBV6-1 to TRBJ1-5; 7 nucleotides line up with TRBD1. The germline CDR1 and CDR2 sequences are MNHNS and SASEGT. The V gene end was trimmed by 2 bases and the J gene end by 5 bases; junction bases not matched to a gene: 3. This CDR3 has 14 amino acids. CDR3 in DNA: TGTGCCAGCAGTGAAAGACAGGGATATCAGCCCCAGCATTTT. Its protein product is CASSERQGYQPQHF.

V gene TRBV19 combines with J gene TRBJ2-5, with TRBD2 matching over 10 bases. Germline trimming cut 5 bases from V and 4 bases from J; bases unmatched to any gene: 10. This CDR3 spans 16 amino acids. Germline V CDR1 and CDR2: LNHDA, SQIVND (reference sequence). Written as DNA, the CDR3 is TGTGCCAGTAGTGACCTCCTAGCGGGAGCCGTAGAGACCCAGTACTTC. It codes for CASSDLLAGAVETQYF.

The rearrangement joins TRBV5-1 to TRBJ2-1; 9 positions agree with TRBD1. The CDR3 covers 15 residues. Germline V gives CDR1 SGHRS, CDR2 YFSETQ. V shed 5 bases and J 10 bases; nucleotides not matched to a gene: 13. CDR3 region: CASSPGQGFSGEQFF. The CDR3 DNA is TGCGCCAGCAGTCCGGGACAGGGTTTTAGTGGCGAGCAGTTCTTC. The full variable domain, its missing parts supplied by reference TRBV5-1 and TRBJ2-1, is KAGVTQTPRYLIKTRGQQVTLSCSPISGHRSVSWYQQTPGQGLQFLFEYFSETQRNKGNFPGRFSGRQFSNSRSEMNVSTLELGDSALYLCASSPGQGFSGEQFFGPGTRLTVL.

The V call is TRBV5-5, the J call TRBJ2-5; D is ambiguous. Trimming pared 4 bases from V and 1 base from J, leaving 11 bases between. The CDR3 sequence is 14 residues long. The germline V gene encodes CDR1 SGHKS and CDR2 YYEKEE (reference sequence). This CDR3 reads CASSAVDRQETQYF. CDR3 bases: TGTGCCAGCAGCGCGGTCGACCGCCAAGAGACCCAGTACTTC.

In this sample, this clone turned up once. V is TRBV18 and J is TRBJ1-6; D possibly corresponds to TRBD1 (6 bases). Trimming cost V 3 bases and J 14 bases, with 17 bases left between them. Germline V gene lookup returns CDR1 KGHSH and CDR2 LQKENI. The CDR3 sequence is 14 residues long. This chain's CDR3 is CASSPQSFGDTLHF. The DNA of the CDR3 is TGTGCCAGCTCACCCCAAAGTTTCGGGGACACCCTCCACTTT.

This chain connects TRBV7-9 to TRBJ1-5; 7 bases line up with TRBD1. The CDR3 sequence is 15 residues long. The germline gives CDR1 SEHNR, CDR2 FQNEAQ (reference sequence). V shed 0 bases, J shed 4 bases, and the junction held 3 bases outside the gene matches. The CDR3 region has the DNA TGTGCCAGCAGCTTAGCGGGACAGCAAAATCAGCCCCAGCATTTT. It codes for CASSLAGQQNQPQHF.

This chain uses TRBV7-3 with TRBJ2-1, with TRBD2 matching 9 bases. Trimming at V came to 5 bases and at J to 2 bases, leaving 13 bases not matched to a gene. Germline CDR1 reads SGHTA; CDR2 reads FQGTGA. CDR3 length: 18 amino acids. CDR3 bases: TGTGCCAGCAGCGCTCAACACTATAGCGGGAGTACCTACAATGAGCAGTTCTTC. As protein: CASSAQHYSGSTYNEQFF.

V and J are TRBV5-1 and TRBJ1-1; TRBD1 aligns across 7 bases. This CDR3 contains 16 residues. V dropped 0 bases and J dropped 6; count of bases not matched to a gene: 11. The germline V gene has CDR1 SGHRS and CDR2 YFSETQ. In DNA, the CDR3 is TGCGCCAGCAGCTTGGGGAGGGGGCGCTGGCTGGCTGAAGCTTTCTTT. It is translated as CASSLGRGRWLAEAFF. Using reference TRBV5-1 and TRBJ1-1 for the parts outside the CDR3, the full variable domain is KAGVTQTPRYLIKTRGQQVTLSCSPISGHRSVSWYQQTPGQGLQFLFEYFSETQRNKGNFPGRFSGRQFSNSRSEMNVSTLELGDSALYLCASSLGRGRWLAEAFFGQGTRLTVV.

The chain joins TRBV18 to TRBJ2-7; perhaps TRBD2 as D (5 bases). The length of the CDR3 is 13 residues. The V end was cut by 4 bases, the J end by 1 base, with 8 bases between. Germline CDR1 is KGHSH and CDR2 is LQKENI. The CDR3 DNA follows: TGTGCCAGCTCACGGGGAGATTCCTACGAGCAGTACTTC. Amino acid sequence: CASSRGDSYEQYF.

V is TRBV19 and J is TRBJ1-1; 8 bases fit TRBD1. This CDR3 is built from 16 residues. Germline CDR1 LNHDA, CDR2 SQIVND (reference sequence). V lost 4 bases, J lost 0 bases, and 7 bases stayed unmatched. The CDR3 bases are TGTGCCAGTAGTAGAGGACAGGGCGTAATGAACACTGAAGCTTTCTTT. Translated, it gives CASSRGQGVMNTEAFF.

Only one count was recorded for this clone. The V and J genes are TRBV28 and TRBJ2-1, with 10 bases aligning to TRBD2. The CDR3 runs 12 residues. Unmatched junction bases numbered 3, after V lost 6 bases and J lost 10 bases. CDR1 MDHEN and CDR2 SYDVKM come from the germline V gene. The CDR3: CASRRSGREQFF. CDR3 nucleotide sequence: TGTGCCAGCAGGCGTAGCGGGAGGGAGCAGTTCTTC.

This chain links TRBV5-6 with TRBJ1-1; D not resolved. Trimming removed 1 base at V and 8 bases at J, with 12 bases between. This CDR3 has 13 residues. Germline CDR1 and CDR2: SGHDT and YYEEEE. The CDR3 loop reads CASSLYEGFEAFF. In DNA, the CDR3 is TGTGCCAGCAGCTTGTATGAGGGTTTCGAAGCTTTCTTT. The complete variable domain, with remaining parts taken from reference TRBV5-6 and TRBJ1-1, reads DAGVTQSPTHLIKTRGQQVTLRCSPKSGHDTVSWYQQALGQGPQFIFQYYEEEERQRGNFPDRFSGHQFPNYSSELNVNALLLGDSALYLCASSLYEGFEAFFGQGTRLTVV.

This clone has at least ten counts. CDR3 region: CASSESAASSYNEQFF. CDR3 nucleotide sequence: TGCGCCAGCAGTGAGTCGGCGGCAAGCTCCTACAATGAGCAGTTCTTC. The chain joins TRBV10-1 to TRBJ2-1; D call uncertain. Germline V gene data show CDR1 as WNHNN and CDR2 as SYGVQD (reference sequence). There are 16 residues in the CDR3. Trimming took 0 bases from V and 0 from J, leaving 9 bases between them.

The rearrangement joins TRBV10-3 to TRBJ1-2; 7 bases align to TRBD1. The CDR3 loop spans 17 amino acids. Germline CDR1 reads ENHRY; CDR2 reads SYGVKD. The ends lost 0 bases at V and 1 base at J; junction bases unmatched: 8. CDR3 in amino acids: CAISESAPGQSNYGYTF. For the CDR3, the DNA is TGTGCCATCAGTGAGTCAGCCCCGGGACAGAGTAACTATGGCTACACCTTC.

V usage is TRBV6-4 and J usage is TRBJ2-3, with 11 bases matching TRBD2. This CDR3 region has 15 residues. Per the germline V gene, CDR1 is MRHNA and CDR2 is SNTAGT. The J segment lost 1 base and the V segment lost 3 bases, leaving 0 bases of the junction unmatched. This CDR3 is CASSETSGGTDTQYF. In DNA form, the CDR3 reads TGTGCCAGCAGTGAGACTAGCGGGGGCACAGATACGCAGTATTTT.

This chain uses TRBV30 with TRBJ2-1; tentatively, D is TRBD2 (5 bases). Trimming took 5 bases from V and 7 from J, leaving 18 bases between them. This CDR3 contains 14 residues. Germline CDR1 is GTSNPN and CDR2 is SVGIG (reference sequence). The CDR3 here is CAWGSSYSGNEQFF. DNA for the CDR3: TGTGCCTGGGGATCTTCGTATTCGGGGAATGAGCAGTTCTTC. The whole variable domain, filled in from reference TRBV30 and TRBJ2-1, reads SQTIHQWPATLVQPVGSPLSLECTVEGTSNPNLYWYRQAAGRGLQLLFYSVGIGQISSEVPQNLSASRPQDRQFILSSKKLLLSDSGFYLCAWGSSYSGNEQFFGPGTRLTVL.

J is TRBJ2-7 and V is TRBV7-7; 7 bases map to TRBD2. CDR3 length: 13 amino acids. With 3 bases clipped from V and 5 bases from J, the junction kept 4 bases outside the gene matches. Germline V gene lookup returns CDR1 SSHAT and CDR2 FNYEAQ (reference sequence). The CDR3 sequence is CASSFRRGDEQYF. DNA of the CDR3: TGTGCCAGCAGCTTCCGCCGGGGGGACGAGCAGTACTTC.

This chain uses TRBV7-3 with TRBJ2-1; D gene unclear. Germline V CDR1 and CDR2: SGHTA, FQGTGA. This CDR3 has 15 residues. V lost 2 bases, J lost 4 bases, and 12 bases lay in between. The CDR3 DNA reads TGTGCCAGCAGCTTAGGCGGAAACTATTACAATGAGCAGTTCTTC. Translating gives CASSLGGNYYNEQFF.

The table lists this clone with a few counts. As DNA, the CDR3 is TGTGCCAGCAGCCATCTAGCCACCCCACTGTACAATGAGCAGTTCTTC. Amino acid sequence: CASSHLATPLYNEQFF. This chain joins TRBV5-4 and TRBJ2-1, with D possibly TRBD2 on 5 matching bases. V was cut by 4 bases and J by 4 bases, with 18 bases left in between. Germline-derived CDR1 and CDR2 are SGHNT and YYREEE (reference sequence). The length of the CDR3 is 16 residues.

V gene TRBV5-1 combines with J gene TRBJ2-7; 8 bases agree with TRBD2. Germline V gene sequence: CDR1 SGHRS, CDR2 YFSETQ. The CDR3 length is 14 residues. V lost 4 bases to trimming and J lost 3 bases; unmatched junction nucleotides: 6. CDR3: CASSRGLEGYEQYF. DNA for the CDR3: TGCGCCAGCAGCAGGGGACTAGAGGGCTACGAGCAGTACTTC.

The genes are TRBV5-4 and TRBJ2-1; D may be TRBD1 (5 bases). This CDR3 contains 15 residues. Between the trimmed V and J ends, which lost 4 bases and 4 bases, there was a span of 15 bases. Germline assignment: CDR1 SGHNT and CDR2 YYREEE (reference sequence). CDR3 sequence reads: CASSGRTDKYNEQFF. The CDR3 coding sequence is TGTGCCAGCAGCGGACGGACGGACAAATACAATGAGCAGTTCTTC. Using reference TRBV5-4 and TRBJ2-1 for the parts outside the CDR3, the full variable domain is ETGVTQSPTHLIKTRGQQVTLRCSSQSGHNTVSWYQQALGQGPQFIFQYYREEENGRGNFPPRFSGLQFPNYSSELNVNALELDDSALYLCASSGRTDKYNEQFFGPGTRLTVL.

The chain recombines TRBV9 with TRBJ2-5; 7 positions agree with TRBD2. The CDR3 length is 14 residues. Germline assignment: CDR1 SGDLS and CDR2 YYNGEE. The J segment lost 4 bases and the V segment lost 0 bases, leaving 3 bases of the junction unmatched. This chain's CDR3 is CASSVGGGRETQYF. CDR3 nucleotide sequence: TGTGCCAGCAGCGTAGGAGGCGGGAGAGAGACCCAGTACTTC.

The chain has TRBV7-8 and TRBJ2-6, with 7 positions matching TRBD2. The CDR3 has 15 residues. V dropped 2 bases and J dropped 3; count of bases not matched to a gene: 1. The germline V gene has CDR1 SGHVS and CDR2 FQNEAQ. The CDR3 DNA reads as TGTGCCAGCAGCTTATGGGGGGGTGGGGCCAACGTCCTGACTTTC. Its translation is CASSLWGGGANVLTF. Combining the CDR3 with reference TRBV7-8 and TRBJ2-6 gives the whole variable domain GAGVSQSPRYKVAKRGQDVALRCDPISGHVSLFWYQQALGQGPEFLTYFQNEAQLDKSGLPSDRFFAERPEGSVSTLKIQRTQQEDSAVYLCASSLWGGGANVLTFGAGSRLTVL.

The chain has TRBV5-1 and TRBJ2-5, with 7 bases matching TRBD2. Germline assignment: CDR1 SGHRS and CDR2 YFSETQ. Trimming at V came to 5 bases and at J to 4 bases, leaving 11 bases not matched to a gene. CDR3 length equals 15 residues. The CDR3 region is CASRPAGTNPETQYF. CDR3 in DNA: TGCGCCAGCAGGCCAGCCGGGACTAACCCAGAGACCCAGTACTTC. The entire variable domain, with the rest obtained from reference TRBV5-1 and TRBJ2-5, is as follows: KAGVTQTPRYLIKTRGQQVTLSCSPISGHRSVSWYQQTPGQGLQFLFEYFSETQRNKGNFPGRFSGRQFSNSRSEMNVSTLELGDSALYLCASRPAGTNPETQYFGPGTRLLVL.

The V and J genes are TRBV27 and TRBJ1-4, with 12 bases fitting TRBD1. J was trimmed by 11 bases and V by 6 bases; bases with no gene match: 13. Germline CDR1 MNHEY, CDR2 SMNVEV (reference sequence). This CDR3 has 16 residues. The CDR3, as DNA: TGTGCCAGCAGCCCTGGCCGGGACAGGGGGCTCTGGAAACTGTTTTTT. As protein: CASSPGRDRGLWKLFF.

The chain couples TRBV7-9 to TRBJ2-7; 7 positions match TRBD1. Unmatched junction bases numbered 5, after V lost 6 bases and J lost 0 bases. There are 14 residues in the CDR3. Looked up from germline, CDR1 is SEHNR and CDR2 is FQNEAQ (reference sequence). CDR3 bases: TGTGCCAGCAGGAAAGACAGGGACTCCTACGAGCAGTACTTC. Translating gives CASRKDRDSYEQYF.

This chain uses TRBV2 with TRBJ2-6; tentative D call: TRBD1 (6 bases). V lost 6 bases and J lost 6, with 18 bases in between. CDR1 is SNHLY and CDR2 is FYNNEI in the germline V gene. The CDR3 has 16 amino acids. CDR3 amino acids: CASRGRQAGLANVLTF. The CDR3, as DNA: TGTGCCAGCAGGGGGAGACAGGCGGGCCTGGCCAACGTCCTGACTTTC.

CDR3: CASSHGQSFMNTEAFF. CDR3 in DNA: TGTGCCAGCAGCCACGGACAGAGCTTCATGAACACTGAAGCTTTCTTT. V and J are TRBV7-2 and TRBJ1-1; D perhaps matches TRBD1 (6 bases). The CDR3 is made up of 16 amino acids. Looked up from germline, CDR1 is SGHTA and CDR2 is FQGNSA. V shed 5 bases and J shed 0 bases, with 16 bases lying between them.